The clone carrying this T cell receptor (beta chain) was seen repeatedly, ten times or more. Its specificity is not known. The CDR3 is 12 residues long. CDR1 is DFQATT and CDR2 is SNEGSKA in the germline V gene (reference sequence). The V gene lost 6 bases and the J gene lost 4 bases, with 10 bases spanning the gap. Amplified TCR beta CDR3 regions derived from RNA transcripts. The study used the HTBI primer set for a first-round RT-PCR of the TCR CDR3. TCRdb itself ran the multiplex PCR reads through MiXCR, one entry per CDR3 protein. The sample includes about 350,000 distinct CDR3 sequences, around 18% of them seen just once. This entry is derived from a study of T cells in Graves' hyperthyroidism and ophthalmopathy. Study-level results: The model identified upcoming ophthalmopathy a median about 6.5 months ahead of onset.

Each ophthalmopathy patient scored at least 3 on the Clinical Activity Score and at least 4 on NOSPECS grade, with duration under 3 months. The sequence derives from a woman aged 40 to 49 with Graves' ophthalmopathy. This rearrangement joins TRBV20-1 to TRBJ1-5; D is unresolved. The specimen was blood. The chain's CDR3 is CSARRENQPQHF. DNA for the CDR3: TGCAGTGCCAGACGAGAGAATCAGCCCCAGCATTTT.